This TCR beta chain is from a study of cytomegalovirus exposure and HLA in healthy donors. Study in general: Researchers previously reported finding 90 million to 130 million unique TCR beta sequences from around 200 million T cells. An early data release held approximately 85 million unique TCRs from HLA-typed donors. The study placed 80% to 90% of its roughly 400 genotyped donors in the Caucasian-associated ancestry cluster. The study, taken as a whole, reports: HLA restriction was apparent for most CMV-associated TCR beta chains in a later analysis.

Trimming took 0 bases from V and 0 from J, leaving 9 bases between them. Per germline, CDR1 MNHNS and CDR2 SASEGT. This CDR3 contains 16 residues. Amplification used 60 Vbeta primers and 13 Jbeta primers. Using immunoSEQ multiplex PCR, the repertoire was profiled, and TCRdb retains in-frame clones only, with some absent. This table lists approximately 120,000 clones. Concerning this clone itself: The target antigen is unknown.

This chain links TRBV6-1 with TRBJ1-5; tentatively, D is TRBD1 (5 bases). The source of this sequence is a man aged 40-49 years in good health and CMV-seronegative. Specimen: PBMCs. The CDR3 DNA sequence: TGTGCCAGCAGTGAAGCGCCAGGGCTTAGCAATCAGCCCCAGCATTTT. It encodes CASSEAPGLSNQPQHF.